The T cell receptor beta chain described here comes from a study of CD8+CD57+ T cells in acquired aplastic anemia. Study background: The mean DNA yield obtained from sorted CD4+ and CD8+ cells came to 3 to 3.5 ug. CD4+ reads averaged about 11 million in healthy donors. Points from the study as a whole: Levels of CD8+ Simpson's diversity were not significantly distinct in patients versus controls. About 29 sequences, all CD8+ CDR3, were shared between patients and controls.

To note about this clonotype: Its antigen is as yet unknown.

Germline CDR1 and CDR2: MGHRA and YSYEKL. V gave up 1 base and J gave up 4 bases, with 2 bases separating them. The CDR3 length is 12 residues. Profiles of TCR beta VDJ and CDR3 were generated from a genomic DNA template. TCRdb fed the reads into MiXCR, producing one record per CDR3 protein. The sample has roughly 86,000 distinct CDR3 sequences, approximately 45% seen once. The origin of this receptor is a human donor in good health, serving as a control. The chain combines TRBV4-1 with TRBJ1-5; D ambiguous. Sample: sorted CD4+, CD8+, or CD8+CD57+ T cells (not recorded which) from PBMCs. CDR3: CASSQANQPQHF. The CDR3 nucleotides read TGCGCCAGCAGCCAAGCGAATCAGCCCCAGCATTTT.